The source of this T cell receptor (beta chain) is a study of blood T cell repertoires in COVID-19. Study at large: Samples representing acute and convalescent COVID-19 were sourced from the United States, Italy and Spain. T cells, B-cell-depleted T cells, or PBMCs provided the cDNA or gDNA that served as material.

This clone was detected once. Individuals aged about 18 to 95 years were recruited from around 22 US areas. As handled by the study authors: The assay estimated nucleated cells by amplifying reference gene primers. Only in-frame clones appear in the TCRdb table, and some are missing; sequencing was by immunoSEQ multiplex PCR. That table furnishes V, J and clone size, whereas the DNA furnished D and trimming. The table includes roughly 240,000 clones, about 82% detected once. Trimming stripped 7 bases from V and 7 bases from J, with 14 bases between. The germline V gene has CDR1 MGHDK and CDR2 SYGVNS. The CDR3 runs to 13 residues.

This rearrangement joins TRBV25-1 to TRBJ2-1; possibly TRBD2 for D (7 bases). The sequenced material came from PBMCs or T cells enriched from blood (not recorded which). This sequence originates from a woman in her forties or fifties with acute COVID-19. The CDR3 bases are TGTGCCAGCAAAGGGGGGGCGATAAATGAGCAGTTCTTC. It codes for CASKGGAINEQFF.